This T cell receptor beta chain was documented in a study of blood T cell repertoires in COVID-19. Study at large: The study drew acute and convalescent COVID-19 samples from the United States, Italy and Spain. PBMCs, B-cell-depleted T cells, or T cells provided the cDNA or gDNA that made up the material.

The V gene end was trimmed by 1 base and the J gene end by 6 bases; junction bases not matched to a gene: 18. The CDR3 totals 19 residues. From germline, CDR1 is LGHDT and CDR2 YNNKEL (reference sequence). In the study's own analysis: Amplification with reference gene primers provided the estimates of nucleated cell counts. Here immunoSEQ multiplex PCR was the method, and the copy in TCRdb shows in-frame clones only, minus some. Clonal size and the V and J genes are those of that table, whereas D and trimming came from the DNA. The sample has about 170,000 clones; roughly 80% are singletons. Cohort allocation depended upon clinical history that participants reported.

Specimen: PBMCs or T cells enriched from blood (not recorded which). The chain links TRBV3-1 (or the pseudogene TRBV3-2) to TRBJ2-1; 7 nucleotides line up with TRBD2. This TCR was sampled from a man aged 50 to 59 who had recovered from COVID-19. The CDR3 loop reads CASSQVLFRAAGKRNEQFF. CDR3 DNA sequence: TGTGCCAGCAGCCAAGTTTTATTTAGGGCAGCGGGAAAGCGCAATGAGCAGTTCTTC.